Below are 19 T cell receptor beta chains sequenced from a single sample in a study of cytomegalovirus exposure and HLA in healthy donors. Primers included in the PCR were 60 Vbeta and 13 Jbeta primers. The protocol was immunoSEQ multiplex PCR, while the TCRdb copy is restricted to in-frame clones and leaves out a portion. The sample yields about 180,000 clones, roughly 77% seen once. Sequencing used PBMCs. The receptors derive from a woman in her 30s in good health and CMV-seronegative.

The V and J genes are TRBV5-1 and TRBJ2-5; no definite D call. Germline V gene sequence: CDR1 SGHRS, CDR2 YFSETQ. The CDR3 consists of 12 residues. The germline V and J ends were trimmed by 4 bases and 5 bases, with 9 bases remaining between them. CDR3 bases: TGCGCCAGCAGCACGAACTGGGAGACCCAGTACTTC. Translated: CASSTNWETQYF. Looking up the rest from reference TRBV5-1 and TRBJ2-5 gives the full variable domain: KAGVTQTPRYLIKTRGQQVTLSCSPISGHRSVSWYQQTPGQGLQFLFEYFSETQRNKGNFPGRFSGRQFSNSRSEMNVSTLELGDSALYLCASSTNWETQYFGPGTRLLVL.

This clone was seen a few times. The CDR3 region is CASSQGQTRDTEAFF. CDR3 DNA sequence: TGCGCCAGCAGCCAGGGACAGACCAGGGACACTGAAGCTTTCTTT. The V call is TRBV4-1, the J call TRBJ1-1, with 7 nucleotides matching TRBD1. Germline V CDR1 and CDR2: MGHRA, YSYEKL. Trimming cost V 3 bases and J 3 bases; bases outside gene matches: 7. This CDR3 is built from 15 residues.

The chain joins TRBV5-1 to TRBJ1-1; tentatively, D is TRBD1 (6 bases). Trimming removed 5 bases from V and 0 bases from J, with 14 bases in between. Germline CDR1 is SGHRS and CDR2 is YFSETQ. CDR3 length: 15 residues. As DNA, the CDR3 is TGCGCCAGCAGGCAGGACAGTACCCTGAACACTGAAGCTTTCTTT. This encodes CASRQDSTLNTEAFF.

The genes are TRBV12-5 and TRBJ1-5, with a tentative D call TRBD1 (6 bases). V was clipped by 2 bases and J by 2 bases, with 10 bases between them. Germline V CDR1 and CDR2: LGHNT, FRNRAP. The CDR3 runs 15 residues. Written as DNA, the CDR3 is TGTGCTAGTGGTTTGACTCAGGGGCGCAATCAGCCCCAGCATTTT. The encoded protein is CASGLTQGRNQPQHF.

The rearrangement links TRBV27 to TRBJ1-2, with 8 positions matching TRBD1. Per the germline V gene, CDR1 is MNHEY and CDR2 is SMNVEV (reference sequence). CDR3 length: 16 amino acids. Unmatched junction bases numbered 9, after V lost 3 bases and J lost 3 bases. CDR3: CASSFYSGTGDYGYTF. The CDR3 DNA reads TGTGCCAGCAGTTTCTATTCCGGGACAGGTGACTATGGCTACACCTTC.

This chain connects TRBV13 to TRBJ2-1, with 10 bases fitting TRBD2. J was trimmed by 7 bases and V by 6 bases; bases with no gene match: 18. From germline, CDR1 is PRHDT and CDR2 FYEKMQ (reference sequence). The CDR3 contains 18 residues. CDR3 bases: TGTGCCAGCAGACCGATGTGGGGGAGCGGGGGGGCGAAGAATGAGCAGTTCTTC. It encodes CASRPMWGSGGAKNEQFF.

This clone came up once. The V and J genes are TRBV19 and TRBJ1-1, with TRBD1 matching over 8 bases. The CDR3 is 15 residues long. Trimming cost V 3 bases and J 2 bases; bases outside gene matches: 5. The germline V gene encodes CDR1 LNHDA and CDR2 SQIVND (reference sequence). CDR3 coding DNA: TGTGCCAGTAGTATTTCAGGGGGCCCTAACACTGAAGCTTTCTTT. Translating it yields CASSISGGPNTEAFF.

The rearrangement links TRBV7-9 to TRBJ1-5, with D possibly matching TRBD1 (6 bases). Per the germline V gene, CDR1 is SEHNR and CDR2 is FQNEAQ (reference sequence). The CDR3 has 14 residues. V shed 5 bases and J shed 3 bases, with 11 bases lying between them. The CDR3 protein is CASSPSGVNQPQHF. The CDR3 DNA follows: TGTGCCAGCAGCCCATCAGGGGTCAATCAGCCCCAGCATTTT. The full variable domain, in which reference TRBV7-9 and TRBJ1-5 provide the parts outside the CDR3, is DTGVSQNPRHKITKRGQNVTFRCDPISEHNRLYWYRQTLGQGPEFLTYFQNEAQLEKSRLLSDRFSAERPKGSFSTLEIQRTEQGDSAMYLCASSPSGVNQPQHFGDGTRLSIL.

A single count supports this clone. This chain uses TRBV9 with TRBJ2-2; D might be TRBD2 (6 bases). Germline V CDR1 and CDR2: SGDLS, YYNGEE. The CDR3 totals 16 residues. With 4 bases removed from V and 1 base from J, the gap between germline ends came to 14 bases. Here the CDR3 DNA reads TGTGCCAGCAGCCCCGGGAGTTGGGGGAACACCGGGGAGCTGTTTTTT. This encodes CASSPGSWGNTGELFF.

This clone was counted only a few times. The chain links TRBV10-3 to TRBJ1-2; D is ambiguous. CDR1 and CDR2 (germline): ENHRY, SYGVKD. With 0 bases removed from V and 6 bases from J, the gap between germline ends came to 14 bases. The CDR3 runs 15 residues. CDR3 sequence reads: CAISESNGEYHGYTF. The CDR3 coding sequence is TGTGCCATCAGTGAGTCGAACGGGGAGTATCATGGCTACACCTTC.

The gene calls are TRBV7-9 and TRBJ2-7; D not certain. Germline assignment: CDR1 SEHNR and CDR2 FQNEAQ (reference sequence). The ends were cut back, 1 base at V and 0 bases at J, with 16 bases in the middle. This CDR3 spans 17 amino acids. Here the CDR3 reads CASSLGGVIKSSYEQYF. The CDR3 DNA sequence: TGTGCCAGCAGCTTAGGAGGAGTTATAAAGAGCTCCTACGAGCAGTACTTC.

The chain has TRBV5-4 and TRBJ2-5; D not certain. The CDR3 length is 14 residues. The V gene lost 0 bases and the J gene lost 1 base, with 7 bases spanning the gap. Germline V CDR1 and CDR2: SGHNT, YYREEE (reference sequence). The CDR3 nucleotides read TGTGCCAGCAGCTTGGGACAACGCCAAGAGACCCAGTACTTC. This gives the protein CASSLGQRQETQYF.

The chain combines TRBV7-8 with TRBJ2-5; D possibly corresponds to TRBD1 (5 bases). The V gene's germline CDR1 is SGHVS and CDR2 FQNEAQ. V shed 3 bases and J shed 2 bases, with 16 bases lying between them. The CDR3 length is 16 residues. CDR3 in amino acids: CASSLTRTILQETQYF. CDR3 DNA sequence: TGTGCCAGCAGCTTGACACGGACAATCTTACAAGAGACCCAGTACTTC. The variable domain in full, completed from reference TRBV7-8 and TRBJ2-5, reads GAGVSQSPRYKVAKRGQDVALRCDPISGHVSLFWYQQALGQGPEFLTYFQNEAQLDKSGLPSDRFFAERPEGSVSTLKIQRTQQEDSAVYLCASSLTRTILQETQYFGPGTRLLVL.

The V gene is TRBV29-1, the J gene TRBJ1-2; tentatively, D is TRBD1 (5 bases). CDR3 size: 13 residues. Deletions cut 4 bases from V and 0 bases from J, with 9 bases between. CDR1 and CDR2 from the germline V gene are SQVTM and ANQGSEA. In DNA form, the CDR3 reads TGCAGCGTTGGCCACAGGTCTAACTATGGCTACACCTTC. Encoded protein: CSVGHRSNYGYTF.

J is TRBJ2-3 and V is TRBV19; TRBD1 might be the D (6 bases). The CDR3 sequence is 15 residues long. Trimming removed 1 base at V and 0 bases at J, with 8 bases between. Germline V gene data show CDR1 as LNHDA and CDR2 as SQIVND (reference sequence). The DNA of the CDR3 is TGTGCCAGTAGTATAGGCCAGGGGAGCACAGATACGCAGTATTTT. It yields the protein CASSIGQGSTDTQYF. Variable domain in full (rest from reference TRBV19 and TRBJ2-3): DGGITQSPKYLFRKEGQNVTLSCEQNLNHDAMYWYRQDPGQGLRLIYYSQIVNDFQKGDIAEGYSVSREKKESFPLTVTSAQKNPTAFYLCASSIGQGSTDTQYFGPGTRLTVL.

This chain links TRBV4-1 with TRBJ1-1; the match to TRBD1 covers 9 bases. The length of the CDR3 is 16 residues. The germline V gene has CDR1 MGHRA and CDR2 YSYEKL. Trimming took 6 bases from V and 1 from J; bases not matched to a gene: 9. In nucleotides, the CDR3 is TGCGCCAGCAGGCAACAACAGGGGGCAAGGAACACTGAAGCTTTCTTT. Translation: CASRQQQGARNTEAFF.

V and J are TRBV18 and TRBJ2-7; 9 bases fit TRBD1. Germline values: CDR1 KGHSH, CDR2 LQKENI. CDR3 length: 17 residues. The J segment lost 1 base and the V segment lost 4 bases, leaving 11 bases of the junction unmatched. The CDR3 DNA follows: TGTGCCAGCTCACTAATTCCGGGACAGGGATATTCCTACGAGCAGTACTTC. Encoded protein: CASSLIPGQGYSYEQYF.

This chain connects TRBV28 to TRBJ2-7; tentative D call: TRBD2 (5 bases). Deletions cut 7 bases from V and 3 bases from J, with 16 bases between. The CDR3 consists of 14 residues. Germline lookup yields CDR1 MDHEN and CDR2 SYDVKM. CDR3 protein: CASKLRDSLYEQYF. Written as DNA, the CDR3 is TGTGCCAGCAAGTTGAGGGATTCCCTCTACGAGCAGTACTTC.

This clone was counted a single time. The rearrangement links TRBV19 to TRBJ2-1; D gene ambiguous. Trimming left V 6 bases short and J 1 base short, with 7 bases between. Looked up from germline, CDR1 is LNHDA and CDR2 is SQIVND (reference sequence). This CDR3 is 13 amino acids long. CDR3 region: CASRPGSYNEQFF. The CDR3 DNA sequence: TGTGCCAGTAGACCAGGATCCTACAATGAGCAGTTCTTC.